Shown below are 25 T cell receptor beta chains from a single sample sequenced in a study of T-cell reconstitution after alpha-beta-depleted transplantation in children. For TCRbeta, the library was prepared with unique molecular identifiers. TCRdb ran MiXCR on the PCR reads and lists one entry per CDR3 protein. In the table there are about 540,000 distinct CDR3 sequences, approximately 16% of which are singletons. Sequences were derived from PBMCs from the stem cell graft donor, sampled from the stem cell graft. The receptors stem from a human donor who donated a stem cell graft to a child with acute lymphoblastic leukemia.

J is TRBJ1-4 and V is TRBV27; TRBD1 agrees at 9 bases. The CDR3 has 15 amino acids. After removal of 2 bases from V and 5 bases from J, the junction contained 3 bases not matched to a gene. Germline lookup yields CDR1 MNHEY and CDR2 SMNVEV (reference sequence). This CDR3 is CASSLMDRGNEKLFF. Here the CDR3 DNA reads TGTGCCAGCAGTTTAATGGACAGGGGCAATGAAAAACTGTTTTTT.

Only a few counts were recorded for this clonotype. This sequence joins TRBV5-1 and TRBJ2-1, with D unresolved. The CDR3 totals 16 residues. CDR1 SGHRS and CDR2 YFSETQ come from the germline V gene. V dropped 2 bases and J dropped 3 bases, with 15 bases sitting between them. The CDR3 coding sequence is TGCGCCAGCAGCTTATCTACGACCGGTAGCTACAATGAGCAGTTCTTC. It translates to CASSLSTTGSYNEQFF.

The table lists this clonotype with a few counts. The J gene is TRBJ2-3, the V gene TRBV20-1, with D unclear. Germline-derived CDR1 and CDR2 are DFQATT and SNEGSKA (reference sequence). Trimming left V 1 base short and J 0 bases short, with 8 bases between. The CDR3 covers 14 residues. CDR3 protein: CSARGLGSTDTQYF. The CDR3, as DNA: TGCAGTGCTAGAGGCCTTGGTAGCACAGATACGCAGTATTTT.

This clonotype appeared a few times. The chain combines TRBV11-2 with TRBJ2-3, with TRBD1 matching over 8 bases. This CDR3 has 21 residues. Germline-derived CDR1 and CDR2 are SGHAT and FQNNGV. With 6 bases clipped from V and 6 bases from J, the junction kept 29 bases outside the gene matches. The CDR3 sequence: CASSSSEDRATEFRSWDTQYF. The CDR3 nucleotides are TGTGCCAGCAGTAGTAGCGAGGACAGGGCTACAGAATTCCGGAGCTGGGATACGCAGTATTTT.

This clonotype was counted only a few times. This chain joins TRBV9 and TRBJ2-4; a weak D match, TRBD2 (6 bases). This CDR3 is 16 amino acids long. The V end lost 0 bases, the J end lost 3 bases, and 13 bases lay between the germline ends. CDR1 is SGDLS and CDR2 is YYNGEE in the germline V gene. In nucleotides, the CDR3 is TGTGCCAGCAGCGTAGTGCCGGAGGGAATCAAAAACATTCAGTACTTC. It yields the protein CASSVVPEGIKNIQYF.

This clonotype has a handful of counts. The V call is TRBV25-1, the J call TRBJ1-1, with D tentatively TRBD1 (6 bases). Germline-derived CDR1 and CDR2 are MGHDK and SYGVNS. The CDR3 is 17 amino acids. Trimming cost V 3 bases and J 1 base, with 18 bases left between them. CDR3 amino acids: CASSDPGQPSGNTEAFF. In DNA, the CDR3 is TGTGCCAGCAGTGACCCAGGACAGCCTAGCGGGAACACTGAAGCTTTCTTT. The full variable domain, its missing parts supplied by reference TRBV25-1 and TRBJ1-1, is EADIYQTPRYLVIGTGKKITLECSQTMGHDKMYWYQQDPGMELHLIHYSYGVNSTEKGDLSSESTVSRIRTEHFPLTLESARPSHTSQYLCASSDPGQPSGNTEAFFGQGTRLTVV.

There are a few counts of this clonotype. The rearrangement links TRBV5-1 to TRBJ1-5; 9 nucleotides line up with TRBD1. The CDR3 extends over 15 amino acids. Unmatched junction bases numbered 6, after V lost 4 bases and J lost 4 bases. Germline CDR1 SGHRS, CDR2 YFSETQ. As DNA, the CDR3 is TGCGCCAGCAGCCCGGGGGACAGGGAGAATCAGCCCCAGCATTTT. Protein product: CASSPGDRENQPQHF. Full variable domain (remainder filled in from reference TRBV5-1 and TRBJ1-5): KAGVTQTPRYLIKTRGQQVTLSCSPISGHRSVSWYQQTPGQGLQFLFEYFSETQRNKGNFPGRFSGRQFSNSRSEMNVSTLELGDSALYLCASSPGDRENQPQHFGDGTRLSIL.

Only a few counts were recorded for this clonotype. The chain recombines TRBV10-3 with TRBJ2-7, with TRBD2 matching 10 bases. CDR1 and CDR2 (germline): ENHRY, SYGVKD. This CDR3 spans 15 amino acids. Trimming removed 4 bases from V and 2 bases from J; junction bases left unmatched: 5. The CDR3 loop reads CAISVTSGPTYEQYF. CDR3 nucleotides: TGTGCCATCAGTGTGACTAGCGGGCCTACCTACGAGCAGTACTTC.

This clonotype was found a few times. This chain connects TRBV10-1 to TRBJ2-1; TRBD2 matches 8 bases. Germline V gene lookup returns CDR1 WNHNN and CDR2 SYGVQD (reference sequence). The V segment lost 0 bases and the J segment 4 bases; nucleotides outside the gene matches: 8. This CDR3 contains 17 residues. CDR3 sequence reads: CASSESAREGEYNEQFF. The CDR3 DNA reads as TGCGCCAGCAGTGAGTCGGCACGGGAGGGGGAATACAATGAGCAGTTCTTC.

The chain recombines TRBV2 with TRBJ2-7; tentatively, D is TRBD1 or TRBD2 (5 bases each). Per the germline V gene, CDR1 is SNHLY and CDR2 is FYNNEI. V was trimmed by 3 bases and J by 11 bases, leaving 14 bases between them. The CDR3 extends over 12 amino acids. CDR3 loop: CASSDSLLGEYF. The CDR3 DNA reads TGTGCCAGCAGTGATTCATTATTGGGGGAGTACTTC.

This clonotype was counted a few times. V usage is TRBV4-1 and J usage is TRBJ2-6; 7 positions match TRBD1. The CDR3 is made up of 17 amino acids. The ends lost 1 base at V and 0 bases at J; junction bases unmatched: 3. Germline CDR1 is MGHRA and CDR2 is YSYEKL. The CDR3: CASSQGQGLSGANVLTF. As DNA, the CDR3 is TGCGCCAGCAGCCAAGGACAGGGCCTCTCTGGGGCCAACGTCCTGACTTTC.

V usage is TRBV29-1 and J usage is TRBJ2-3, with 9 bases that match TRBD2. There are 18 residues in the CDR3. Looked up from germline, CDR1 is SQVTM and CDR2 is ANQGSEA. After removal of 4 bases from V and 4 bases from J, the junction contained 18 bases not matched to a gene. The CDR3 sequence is CSVGDHPSAGGPADTQYF. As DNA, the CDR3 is TGCAGCGTTGGCGATCATCCTTCGGCGGGAGGGCCTGCAGATACGCAGTATTTT.

The DNA of the CDR3 is TGTGCCAGCAGGGATACATCAGCTAACTATGGCTACACCTTC. This translates into CASRDTSANYGYTF. The chain couples TRBV6-1 to TRBJ1-2, with no clear D. CDR3 length: 14 residues. The V end lost 6 bases, the J end lost 0 bases, and 11 bases lay between the germline ends. Germline CDR1 reads MNHNS; CDR2 reads SASEGT.

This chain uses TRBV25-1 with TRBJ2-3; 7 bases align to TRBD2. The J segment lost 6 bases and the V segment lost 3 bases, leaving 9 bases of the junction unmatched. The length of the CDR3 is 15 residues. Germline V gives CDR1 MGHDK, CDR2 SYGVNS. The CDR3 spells CASSDLQRGHDTQYF. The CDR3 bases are TGTGCCAGCAGTGATCTCCAGCGGGGCCACGATACGCAGTATTTT.

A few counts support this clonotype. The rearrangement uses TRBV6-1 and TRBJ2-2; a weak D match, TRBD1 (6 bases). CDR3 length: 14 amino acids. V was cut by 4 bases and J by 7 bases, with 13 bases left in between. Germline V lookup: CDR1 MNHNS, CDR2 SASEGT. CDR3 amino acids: CASSVDQGFGELFF. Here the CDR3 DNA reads TGTGCCAGCAGTGTAGACCAGGGGTTCGGGGAGCTGTTTTTT.

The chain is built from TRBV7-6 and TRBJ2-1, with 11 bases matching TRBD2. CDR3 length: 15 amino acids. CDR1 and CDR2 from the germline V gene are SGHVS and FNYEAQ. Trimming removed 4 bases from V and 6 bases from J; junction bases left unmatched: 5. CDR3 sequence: CASSSGLAGFNEQFF. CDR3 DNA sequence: TGTGCCAGCAGCTCTGGACTAGCGGGCTTCAATGAGCAGTTCTTC.

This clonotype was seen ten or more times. The CDR3 spells CASSLPREQPNTGELFF. DNA of the CDR3: TGTGCCAGCAGCTTACCGAGGGAACAGCCGAACACCGGGGAGCTGTTTTTT. This chain uses TRBV7-9 with TRBJ2-2; perhaps TRBD2 as D (5 bases). V dropped 2 bases and J dropped 0 bases, with 13 bases sitting between them. Germline V lookup: CDR1 SEHNR, CDR2 FQNEAQ (reference sequence). CDR3 length: 17 residues.

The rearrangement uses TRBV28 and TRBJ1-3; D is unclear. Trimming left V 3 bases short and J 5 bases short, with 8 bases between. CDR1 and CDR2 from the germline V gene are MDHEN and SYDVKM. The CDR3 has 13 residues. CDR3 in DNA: TGTGCCAGCAGTTTTGGGTCTAGAAACACCATATATTTT. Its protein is CASSFGSRNTIYF.

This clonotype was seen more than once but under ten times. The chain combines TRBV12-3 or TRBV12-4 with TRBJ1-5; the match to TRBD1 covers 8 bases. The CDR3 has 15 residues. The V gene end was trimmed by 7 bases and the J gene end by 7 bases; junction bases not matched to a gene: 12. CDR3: CASKQTGENGQPQHF. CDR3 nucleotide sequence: TGTGCCAGCAAGCAGACAGGGGAGAATGGCCAGCCCCAGCATTTT.

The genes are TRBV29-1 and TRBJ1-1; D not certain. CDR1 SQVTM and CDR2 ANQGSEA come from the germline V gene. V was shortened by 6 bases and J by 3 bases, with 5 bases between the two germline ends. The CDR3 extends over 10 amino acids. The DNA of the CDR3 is TGCAGCGTGCAGTACACTGAAGCTTTCTTT. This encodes CSVQYTEAFF.

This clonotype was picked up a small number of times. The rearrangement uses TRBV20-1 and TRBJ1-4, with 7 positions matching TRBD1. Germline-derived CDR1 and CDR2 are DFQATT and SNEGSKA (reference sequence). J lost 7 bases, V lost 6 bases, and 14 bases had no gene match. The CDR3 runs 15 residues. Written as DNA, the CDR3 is TGCAGTGCCCCACGGTTGGGCAGGGGGACTGAAAAACTGTTTTTT. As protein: CSAPRLGRGTEKLFF.

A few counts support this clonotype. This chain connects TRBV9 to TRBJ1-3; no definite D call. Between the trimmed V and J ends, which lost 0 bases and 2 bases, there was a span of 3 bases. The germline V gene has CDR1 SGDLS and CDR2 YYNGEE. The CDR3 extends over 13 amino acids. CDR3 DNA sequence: TGTGCCAGCAGCGTAGGGACTGGAAACACCATATATTTT. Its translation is CASSVGTGNTIYF.

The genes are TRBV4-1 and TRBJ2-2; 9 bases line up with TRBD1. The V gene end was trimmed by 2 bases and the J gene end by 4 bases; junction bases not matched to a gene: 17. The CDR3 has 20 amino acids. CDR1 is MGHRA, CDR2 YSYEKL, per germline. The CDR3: CASSQLPGQGYPRSTGELFF. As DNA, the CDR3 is TGCGCCAGCAGCCAACTCCCGGGACAGGGATACCCGAGGAGCACCGGGGAGCTGTTTTTT.

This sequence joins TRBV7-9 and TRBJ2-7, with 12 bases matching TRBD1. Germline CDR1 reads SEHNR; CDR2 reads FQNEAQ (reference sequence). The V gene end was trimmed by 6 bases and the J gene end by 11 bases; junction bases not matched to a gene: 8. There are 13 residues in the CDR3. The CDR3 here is CASRPRDRGLKYF. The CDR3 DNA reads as TGTGCCAGCAGGCCCCGGGACAGGGGGCTTAAGTACTTC.

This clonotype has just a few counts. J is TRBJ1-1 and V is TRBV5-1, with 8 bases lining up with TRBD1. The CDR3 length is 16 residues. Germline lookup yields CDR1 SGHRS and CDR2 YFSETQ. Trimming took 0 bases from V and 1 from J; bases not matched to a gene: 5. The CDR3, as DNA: TGCGCCAGCAGCTTGGCCGCGGGGACAGGGAACACTGAAGCTTTCTTT. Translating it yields CASSLAAGTGNTEAFF.